This T cell receptor (beta chain) was profiled in a study of T cells in localized non-small cell lung cancer. CDR3 size: 13 residues. Germline-derived CDR1 and CDR2 are SGHRS and YFSETQ. Trimming took 3 bases from V and 2 from J, leaving 8 bases between them. Some clones are missing from TCRdb's copy, which holds only in-frame ones; the method was immunoSEQ multiplex PCR. The sample carries more than 20,000 clones, around nine tenths recorded once. This clonotype was sampled from a man aged 35 to 70 with stage II squamous cell lung carcinoma. This sample comprised PBMCs, obtained before any cancer treatment. This sequence joins TRBV5-1 and TRBJ1-1, with D perhaps TRBD1 (5 bases). CDR3 residues: CASSSGANTEAFF. CDR3 DNA: TGCGCCAGCAGCTCCGGGGCCAACACTGAAGCTTTCTTT.